This T cell receptor (beta chain) was documented in a study of blood T cell repertoires in COVID-19. A Seattle source enrolled patients during active infection and followed them longitudinally. Some clones are missing from TCRdb's copy, which holds only in-frame ones; the method was immunoSEQ multiplex PCR. The profile shows 300,000 to 400,000 clones, 80% to 90% of them singletons. The receptor was isolated from a man aged 25 to 40 with COVID-19, enrolled during active disease. The specimen was peripheral blood.

The DNA for the CDR3 is TGTGCCAGCAGTAGCGACCGCGAAATTAATGAAAAACTGTTTTTT. Its protein product is CASSSDREINEKLFF. V and J are TRBV7-9 and TRBJ1-4; no clear D. The germline V and J ends were trimmed by 6 bases and 4 bases, with 15 bases remaining between them. In germline, CDR1 is SEHNR, CDR2 FQNEAQ (reference sequence). The CDR3 runs 15 residues.